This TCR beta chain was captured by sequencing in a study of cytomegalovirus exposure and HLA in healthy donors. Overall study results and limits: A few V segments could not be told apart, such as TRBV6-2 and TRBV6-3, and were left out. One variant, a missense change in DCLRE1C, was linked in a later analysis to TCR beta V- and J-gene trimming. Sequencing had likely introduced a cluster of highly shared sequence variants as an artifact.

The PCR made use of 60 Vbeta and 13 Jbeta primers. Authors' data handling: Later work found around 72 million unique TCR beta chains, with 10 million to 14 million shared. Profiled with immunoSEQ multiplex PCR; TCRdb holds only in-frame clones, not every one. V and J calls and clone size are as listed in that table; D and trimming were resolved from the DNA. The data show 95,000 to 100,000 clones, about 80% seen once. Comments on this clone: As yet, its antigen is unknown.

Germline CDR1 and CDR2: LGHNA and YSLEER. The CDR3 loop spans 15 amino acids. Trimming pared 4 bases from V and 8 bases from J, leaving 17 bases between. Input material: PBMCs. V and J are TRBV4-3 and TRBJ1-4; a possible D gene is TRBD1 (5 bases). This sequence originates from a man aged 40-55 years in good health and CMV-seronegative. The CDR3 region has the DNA TGCGCCAGCAGCCCTAAGTCGGGGGTTTGGGAAAAACTGTTTTTT. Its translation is CASSPKSGVWEKLFF.